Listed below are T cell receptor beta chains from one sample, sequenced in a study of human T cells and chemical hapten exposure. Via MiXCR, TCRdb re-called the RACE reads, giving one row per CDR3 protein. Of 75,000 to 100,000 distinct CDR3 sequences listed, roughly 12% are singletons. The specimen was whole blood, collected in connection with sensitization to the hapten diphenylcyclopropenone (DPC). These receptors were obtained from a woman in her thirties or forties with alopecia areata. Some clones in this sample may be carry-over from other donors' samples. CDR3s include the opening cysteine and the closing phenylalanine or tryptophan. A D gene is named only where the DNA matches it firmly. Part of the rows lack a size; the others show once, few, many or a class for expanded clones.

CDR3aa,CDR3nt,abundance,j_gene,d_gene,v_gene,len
CASSLQGTYEQYF,TGTGCCAGCAGCCTACAGGGGACCTACGAGCAGTACTTC,many,TRBJ2-7,TRBD1,TRBV6-2/TRBV6-3,13
CATSDPGGSGSDYGYTF,TGTGCCACCAGTGATCCCGGGGGATCGGGGAGCGACTATGGCTACACCTTC,.,TRBJ1-2,.,TRBV24-1,17
CASSFGSSYEQYF,TGTGCCAGCAGCTTCGGCAGCTCCTACGAGCAGTACTTC,few,TRBJ2-7,.,TRBV7-9,13
CASKFSEPSYEQYF,TGTGCCAGTAAATTTTCGGAACCGTCCTACGAGCAGTACTTC,.,TRBJ2-7,.,TRBV2,14
CSASQGQARAERYF,TGCAGTGCTAGTCAGGGTCAGGCACGTGCGGAGCGGTACTTC,few,TRBJ2-7,.,TRBV20-1,14
CASRSTDNEQFF,TGTGCCAGCAGATCGACCGACAATGAGCAGTTCTTC,many,TRBJ2-1,.,TRBV12-3/TRBV12-4,12
CASSSPLGQARYNEQFF,TGCGCCAGCAGCTCCCCTTTGGGACAGGCGCGCTACAATGAGCAGTTCTTC,few,TRBJ2-1,TRBD1,TRBV5-1,17
CSVRTGLGGEQFF,TGCAGCGTCCGGACGGGACTCGGAGGTGAGCAGTTCTTC,few,TRBJ2-1,.,TRBV29-1,13
CASSLGSSGVYNEQFF,TGCGCCAGCAGCTTGGGGAGTAGCGGGGTTTACAATGAGCAGTTCTTC,few,TRBJ2-1,TRBD2,TRBV5-1,16
CASSRLYRGDNYGYTF,TGCGCCAGCAGCCGTCTATACAGGGGAGATAACTATGGCTACACCTTC,many,TRBJ1-2,TRBD1,TRBV4-3,16
CASSSVRGTDTQYF,TGTGCCAGCAGTTCCGTCAGGGGCACAGATACGCAGTATTTT,few,TRBJ2-3,.,TRBV6-6,14
CASSLARKQYF,TGTGCCAGCAGCTTAGCCCGTAAGCAGTACTTC,.,TRBJ2-7,.,TRBV7-6,11
CASSPGTLRGYGYTF,TGTGCCAGCAGCCCGGGGACTCTCAGGGGCTATGGCTACACCTTC,.,TRBJ1-2,.,TRBV7-9,15
CASSKVGQGGQPQHF,TGCGCCAGCAGCAAGGTGGGACAGGGGGGACAGCCCCAGCATTTT,.,TRBJ1-5,TRBD1,TRBV4-1,15
CAREEWGYTF,TGTGCCAGAGAAGAGTGGGGCTACACCTTC,.,TRBJ1-2,.,TRBV19,10
CASSSPWDRGRHEQYF,TGTGCCAGCAGTTCTCCTTGGGACAGGGGCCGGCACGAGCAGTACTTC,many,TRBJ2-7,TRBD1,TRBV27,16
CATTLNYEQYF,TGTGCCACCACCCTCAATTACGAGCAGTACTTC,.,TRBJ2-7,.,TRBV10-3,11
CSARALSGLSTDTQYF,TGCAGTGCTAGAGCCCTTAGCGGGCTAAGCACAGATACGCAGTATTTT,.,TRBJ2-3,TRBD2,TRBV20-1,16
CASSSREGRSDEQFF,TGTGCCAGCAGTTCCCGGGAGGGCCGTTCGGATGAGCAGTTCTTC,.,TRBJ2-1,TRBD2,TRBV11-2,15
CSALRLAGDSYEQYF,TGCAGTGCTCTAAGACTAGCGGGTGACTCCTACGAGCAGTACTTC,few,TRBJ2-7,TRBD2,TRBV20-1,15
CSAGQMGEQYF,TGCAGCGCAGGACAAATGGGCGAGCAGTACTTC,few,TRBJ2-7,.,TRBV29-1,11
CASSLARGGEKLFF,TGTGCCAGCAGCTTAGCCAGGGGAGGCGAAAAACTGTTTTTT,many,TRBJ1-4,.,TRBV7-8,14
CASTRAIYNEQFF,TGTGCCAGTACCCGGGCTATTTACAATGAGCAGTTCTTC,few,TRBJ2-1,.,TRBV19,13
CASSLASGPSGYTF,TGTGCCAGCAGTTTGGCGTCTGGACCTTCTGGCTACACCTTC,few,TRBJ1-2,.,TRBV28,14
CSTWGDRAALNYGYTF,TGCAGTACGTGGGGTGACAGGGCCGCTCTAAACTATGGCTACACCTTC,few,TRBJ1-2,TRBD1,TRBV20-1,16
CASSPGTSGYNEQFF,TGTGCCAGCAGCCCTGGGACTAGCGGCTACAATGAGCAGTTCTTC,many,TRBJ2-1,TRBD2,TRBV11-3,15
CASSILSGTANTGELFF,TGTGCCAGCAGCATACTATCCGGGACAGCGAACACCGGGGAGCTGTTTTTT,few,TRBJ2-2,TRBD1,TRBV7-3,17
CASSQDPGGFYGYTF,TGCGCCAGCAGCCAAGATCCGGGGGGCTTTTATGGCTACACCTTC,few,TRBJ1-2,.,TRBV4-1,15
CASSSGTSSEQYF,TGTGCCAGCAGCTCCGGGACTAGCAGCGAGCAGTACTTC,few,TRBJ2-7,TRBD2,TRBV7-3,13
CASSSQDIDEQYF,TGTGCCAGCAGCTCTCAGGACATCGACGAGCAGTACTTC,few,TRBJ2-7,.,TRBV7-6,13
CASSQVWIGVTTNTGELFF,TGTGCCAGCAGCCAAGTATGGATCGGTGTGACAACAAACACCGGGGAGCTGTTTTTT,.,TRBJ2-2,.,TRBV4-2,19
CASSISGSEQYF,TGTGCCAGCAGTATTAGCGGAAGCGAGCAGTACTTC,many,TRBJ2-7,.,TRBV6-6,12
CASSVGLAENTGELFF,TGTGCCAGCAGCGTAGGACTAGCGGAGAACACCGGGGAGCTGTTTTTT,few,TRBJ2-2,TRBD2,TRBV9,16
CASSPRPAGQASNQPQHF,TGTGCCAGCTCACCACGGCCGGCCGGACAGGCAAGCAATCAGCCCCAGCATTTT,.,TRBJ1-5,TRBD1,TRBV18,18
CASSYRDRGRSGYTF,TGTGCCAGCAGCTATCGGGACAGGGGGCGAAGCGGCTACACCTTC,.,TRBJ1-2,TRBD1,TRBV7-9,15
CASSLRGANEQFF,TGTGCCAGCAGCTTGAGAGGAGCGAATGAGCAGTTCTTC,many,TRBJ2-1,.,TRBV7-9,13
CASSLDRGFYEQYF,TGTGCCAGCAGCCTCGACAGGGGGTTTTACGAGCAGTACTTC,.,TRBJ2-7,TRBD1,TRBV7-2,14